The T cell receptor (beta chain) under discussion was sequenced for a study of Ad26.COV2.S vaccination and SARS-CoV-2 variants. The germline V gene has CDR1 SGHNT and CDR2 YENEEA. V was pared by 3 bases and J by 2 bases, with 10 bases between. The CDR3 runs 14 residues. Treatment noted: around 19 received Ad26.COV2.S at low or high dose, single or two shots; 5 received placebo; per-sample allocation not given. After the first vaccine or placebo injection, samples were drawn on day 63. Method: immunoSEQ multiplex PCR; TCRdb's copy keeps in-frame clones and lacks some. The table includes hundreds of thousands of clones, 89% detected once.

The TCR was taken from a person aged 18 to 65 who received the Ad26.COV2.S COVID-19 vaccine or a placebo. Specimen: peripheral blood, collected in a trial of Ad26.COV2.S vaccine versus placebo. The J gene is TRBJ1-1, the V gene TRBV11-3, with no clear D. DNA for the CDR3: TGTGCCAGCAGCTTCGCAGGTCTTAACACTGAAGCTTTCTTT. This codes for CASSFAGLNTEAFF.